This is a list of T cell receptor beta chains from one sample in a study of T cell clusters in autoimmune cytopenias. TCRdb derives one entry per CDR3 protein from the multiplex PCR reads, leaving out DNA. The sample data list approximately 3,000 distinct CDR3 sequences. What was sequenced was peripheral blood. These receptors were collected from a human donor with an autoimmune cytopenia or autoimmune hepatitis (not recorded which). Both conserved end residues are part of each CDR3. The order of the fields is J gene, clone size, V gene, CDR3 protein. The size of a clone is reported for some rows only, either as once, few or many, or as a class for expanded clones.

j_gene: TRBJ2-5; abundance: NA; v_gene: TRBV18; CDR3aa: CASSPATSEGETQYF
j_gene: TRBJ2-3; abundance: NA; v_gene: TRBV19; CDR3aa: CASSIWGPTDTQYF
j_gene: TRBJ2-7; abundance: medium-sized; v_gene: TRBV19; CDR3aa: CASSFGGAAYEQYF
j_gene: TRBJ2-3; abundance: medium-sized; v_gene: TRBV6-2/TRBV6-3; CDR3aa: CATRMGLSTDTQYF
j_gene: TRBJ1-1; abundance: medium-sized; v_gene: TRBV27; CDR3aa: CATRTGGNTEAFF
j_gene: TRBJ1-1; abundance: medium-sized; v_gene: TRBV6-5; CDR3aa: CASSYSRGLNTEAFF
j_gene: TRBJ2-3; abundance: large; v_gene: TRBV6-5; CDR3aa: CASGTSGEYTDTQYF
j_gene: TRBJ2-2; abundance: NA; v_gene: TRBV5-1; CDR3aa: CASSYPQRGNTGELFF
j_gene: TRBJ1-3; abundance: NA; v_gene: TRBV6-5; CDR3aa: CASSYSKGGNTIYF
j_gene: TRBJ1-2; abundance: medium-sized; v_gene: TRBV6-5; CDR3aa: CASSFTAGDYGYTF
j_gene: TRBJ1-6; abundance: medium-sized; v_gene: TRBV30; CDR3aa: CASSKREMGSPLHF
j_gene: TRBJ2-7; abundance: NA; v_gene: TRBV5-6; CDR3aa: CASSSYYEQYF
j_gene: TRBJ2-7; abundance: NA; v_gene: TRBV11-1; CDR3aa: CASSFGPISLAGSSYEQYF
j_gene: TRBJ2-1; abundance: medium-sized; v_gene: TRBV5-3; CDR3aa: CASSGYRGRPPLNDEQFF
j_gene: TRBJ2-3; abundance: medium-sized; v_gene: TRBV19; CDR3aa: CASSRGPGESTDTQYF
j_gene: TRBJ2-5; abundance: medium-sized; v_gene: TRBV6-2/TRBV6-3; CDR3aa: CASSVVRQETQYF
j_gene: TRBJ2-2; abundance: medium-sized; v_gene: TRBV12-3/TRBV12-4; CDR3aa: CANKPGGSNTGELFF
j_gene: TRBJ1-2; abundance: medium-sized; v_gene: TRBV29-1; CDR3aa: CSVARQGATNYGYTF
j_gene: TRBJ2-7; abundance: medium-sized; v_gene: TRBV19; CDR3aa: CATETAGGYEQYF
j_gene: TRBJ2-7; abundance: medium-sized; v_gene: TRBV29-1; CDR3aa: CSVVPFPSYEQYF
j_gene: TRBJ2-7; abundance: medium-sized; v_gene: TRBV27; CDR3aa: CASSLQGAYEQYF
j_gene: TRBJ1-5; abundance: medium-sized; v_gene: TRBV27; CDR3aa: CASSPRGGNQPQHF
j_gene: TRBJ1-1; abundance: medium-sized; v_gene: TRBV30; CDR3aa: CAWSPPGEYTEAFF
j_gene: TRBJ2-7; abundance: medium-sized; v_gene: TRBV19; CDR3aa: CASSMGGQSTYEQYF
j_gene: TRBJ2-5; abundance: large; v_gene: TRBV29-1; CDR3aa: CSVAGTGGQETQYF
j_gene: TRBJ1-2; abundance: NA; v_gene: TRBV28; CDR3aa: CASRGDGVGYGYTF
j_gene: TRBJ1-2; abundance: NA; v_gene: TRBV27; CDR3aa: CASGPRGEGPFYGYTF
j_gene: TRBJ2-2; abundance: medium-sized; v_gene: TRBV29-1; CDR3aa: CSVRDTALGELFF